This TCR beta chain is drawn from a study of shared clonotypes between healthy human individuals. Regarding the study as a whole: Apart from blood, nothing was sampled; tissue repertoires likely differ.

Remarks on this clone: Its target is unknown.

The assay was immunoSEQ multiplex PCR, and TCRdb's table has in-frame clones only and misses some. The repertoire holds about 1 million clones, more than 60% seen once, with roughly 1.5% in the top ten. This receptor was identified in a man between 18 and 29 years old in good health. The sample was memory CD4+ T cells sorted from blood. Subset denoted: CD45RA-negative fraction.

CDR3 amino acids: CASRPGGTGELFF. Here the CDR3 DNA reads TGTGCCAGCCGCCCGGGAGGAACCGGGGAGCTGTTTTTT. The chain combines TRBV28 with TRBJ2-2; 7 positions match TRBD2. The germline V gene encodes CDR1 MDHEN and CDR2 SYDVKM. The ends lost 8 bases at V and 5 bases at J; junction bases unmatched: 5. This CDR3 is built from 13 residues.